This T cell receptor beta chain appears in the sequencing data of a study of cytomegalovirus exposure and HLA in healthy donors. Primers: 60 Vbeta forward and 13 Jbeta reverse. Sequencing used immunoSEQ multiplex PCR; TCRdb keeps in-frame clones, though not all of them. The data hold 100,000 to 150,000 clones, with 72% observed a single time. In the case of this clone: What it binds is unknown.

Overall study findings and caveats: HLA alleles showed associations with 16,951 TCR beta sequences in a later analysis, at a 0.05 false discovery rate. An apparent linkage of common viral pathogens to several of the most significant clusters emerged in a later analysis.

This CDR3 region has 13 residues. Germline CDR1 is SGHRS and CDR2 is YFSETQ. Deletions cut 4 bases from V and 2 bases from J, with 9 bases between. The donors, nominally healthy at sampling, likely had unrecorded immune exposures. The source material was PBMCs. This sequence was found in a man in his thirties or forties in good health and CMV-seronegative. The chain combines TRBV5-1 with TRBJ1-2; D remains ambiguous. The chain's CDR3 is CASSPTLNYGYTF. DNA for the CDR3: TGCGCCAGCAGCCCGACATTAAACTATGGCTACACCTTC.